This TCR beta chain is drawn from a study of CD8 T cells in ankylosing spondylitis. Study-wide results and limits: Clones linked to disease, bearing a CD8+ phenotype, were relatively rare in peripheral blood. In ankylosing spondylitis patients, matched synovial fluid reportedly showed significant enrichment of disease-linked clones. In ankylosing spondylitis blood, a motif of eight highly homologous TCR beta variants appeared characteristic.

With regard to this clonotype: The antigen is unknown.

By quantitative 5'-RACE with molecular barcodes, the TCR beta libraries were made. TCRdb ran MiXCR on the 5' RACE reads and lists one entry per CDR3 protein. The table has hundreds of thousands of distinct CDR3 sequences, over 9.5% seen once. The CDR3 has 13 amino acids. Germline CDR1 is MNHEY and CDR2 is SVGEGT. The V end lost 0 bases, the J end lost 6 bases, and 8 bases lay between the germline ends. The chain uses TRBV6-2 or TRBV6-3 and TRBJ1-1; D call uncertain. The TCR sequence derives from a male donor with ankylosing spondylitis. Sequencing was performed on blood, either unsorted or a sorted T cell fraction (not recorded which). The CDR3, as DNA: TGTGCCAGCAGTTACTCGAAGCGGTCTGAAGCTTTCTTT. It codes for CASSYSKRSEAFF.